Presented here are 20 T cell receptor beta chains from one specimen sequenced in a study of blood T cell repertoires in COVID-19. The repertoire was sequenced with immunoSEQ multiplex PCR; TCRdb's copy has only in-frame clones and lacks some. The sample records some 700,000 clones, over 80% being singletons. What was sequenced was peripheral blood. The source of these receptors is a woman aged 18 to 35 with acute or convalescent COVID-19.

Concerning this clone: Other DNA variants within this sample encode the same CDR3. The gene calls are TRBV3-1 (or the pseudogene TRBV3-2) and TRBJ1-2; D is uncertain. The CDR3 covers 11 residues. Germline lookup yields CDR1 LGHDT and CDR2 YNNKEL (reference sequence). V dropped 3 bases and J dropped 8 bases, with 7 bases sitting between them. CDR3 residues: CASSQGEGYTF. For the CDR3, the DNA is TGTGCCAGCAGCCAGGGCGAAGGCTACACCTTC.

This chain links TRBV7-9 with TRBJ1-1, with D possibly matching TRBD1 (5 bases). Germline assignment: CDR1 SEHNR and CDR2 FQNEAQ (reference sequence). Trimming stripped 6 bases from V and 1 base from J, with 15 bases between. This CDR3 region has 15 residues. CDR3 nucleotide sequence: TGTGCCAGCAGGAAGATGGGACTTCCGAACACTGAAGCTTTCTTT. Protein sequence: CASRKMGLPNTEAFF.

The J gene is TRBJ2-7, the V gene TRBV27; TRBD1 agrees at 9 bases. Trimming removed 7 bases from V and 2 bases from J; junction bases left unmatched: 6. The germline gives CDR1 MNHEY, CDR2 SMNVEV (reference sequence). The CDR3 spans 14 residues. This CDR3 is CASTGRQGAYEQYF. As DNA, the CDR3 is TGTGCCAGCACAGGGAGACAGGGGGCCTACGAGCAGTACTTC.

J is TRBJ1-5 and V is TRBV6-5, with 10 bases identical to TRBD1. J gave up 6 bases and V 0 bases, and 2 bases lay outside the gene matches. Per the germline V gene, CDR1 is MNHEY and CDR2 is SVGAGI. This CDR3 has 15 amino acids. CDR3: CASSYSTGGGQPQHF. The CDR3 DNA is TGTGCCAGCAGTTACTCGACAGGGGGCGGTCAGCCCCAGCATTTT.

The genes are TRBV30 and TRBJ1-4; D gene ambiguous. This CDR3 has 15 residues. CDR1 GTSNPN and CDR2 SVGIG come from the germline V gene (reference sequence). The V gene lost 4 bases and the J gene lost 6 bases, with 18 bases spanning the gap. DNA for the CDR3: TGTGCCTGGACTCTTGCGTACAGCCCTCATGAAAAACTGTTTTTT. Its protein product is CAWTLAYSPHEKLFF. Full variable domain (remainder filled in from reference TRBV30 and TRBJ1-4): SQTIHQWPATLVQPVGSPLSLECTVEGTSNPNLYWYRQAAGRGLQLLFYSVGIGQISSEVPQNLSASRPQDRQFILSSKKLLLSDSGFYLCAWTLAYSPHEKLFFGSGTQLSVL.

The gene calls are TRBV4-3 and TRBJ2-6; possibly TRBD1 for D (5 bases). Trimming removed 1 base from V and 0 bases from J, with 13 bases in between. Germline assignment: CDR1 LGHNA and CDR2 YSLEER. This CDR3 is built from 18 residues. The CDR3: CASSQAPPQGSGANVLTF. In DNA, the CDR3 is TGCGCCAGCAGCCAAGCCCCCCCTCAGGGCTCTGGGGCCAACGTCCTGACTTTC.

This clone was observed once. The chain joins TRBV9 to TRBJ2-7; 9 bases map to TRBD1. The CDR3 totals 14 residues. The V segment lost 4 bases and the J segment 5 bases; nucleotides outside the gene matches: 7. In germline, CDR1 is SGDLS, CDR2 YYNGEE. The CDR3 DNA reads TGTGCCAGCAGCTCCTGGACAGGGGCAGACGAGCAGTACTTC. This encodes CASSSWTGADEQYF.

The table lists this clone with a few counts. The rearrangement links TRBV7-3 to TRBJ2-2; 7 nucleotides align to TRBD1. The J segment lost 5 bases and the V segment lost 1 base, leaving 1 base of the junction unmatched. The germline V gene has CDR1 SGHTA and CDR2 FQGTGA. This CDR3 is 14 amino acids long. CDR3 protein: CASSLKQGTGELFF. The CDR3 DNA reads TGTGCCAGCAGCTTAAAACAGGGGACCGGGGAGCTGTTTTTT.

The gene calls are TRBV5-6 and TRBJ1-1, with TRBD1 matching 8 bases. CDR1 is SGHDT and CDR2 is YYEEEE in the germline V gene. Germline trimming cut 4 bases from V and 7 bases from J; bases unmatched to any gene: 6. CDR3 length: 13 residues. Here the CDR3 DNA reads TGTGCCAGCAGCGTGACAGGGGAAAATGAAGCTTTCTTT. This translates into CASSVTGENEAFF.

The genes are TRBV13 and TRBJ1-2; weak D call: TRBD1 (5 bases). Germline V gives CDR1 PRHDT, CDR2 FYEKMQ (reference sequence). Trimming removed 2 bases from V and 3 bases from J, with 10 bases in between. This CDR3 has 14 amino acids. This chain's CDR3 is CASSLLGGDYGYTF. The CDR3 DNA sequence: TGTGCCAGCAGCTTATTAGGAGGGGACTATGGCTACACCTTC.

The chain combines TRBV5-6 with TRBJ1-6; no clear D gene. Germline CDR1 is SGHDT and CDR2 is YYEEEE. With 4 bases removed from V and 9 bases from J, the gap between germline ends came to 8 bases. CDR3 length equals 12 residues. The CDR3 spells CASSQFGSPLHF. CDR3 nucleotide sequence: TGTGCCAGCAGCCAATTCGGTTCACCCCTCCACTTT.

CDR3 nucleotide sequence: TGTGCCAGCAGCACGGGACAGGGGGCAAGGTCTGAAGCTTTCTTT. It is translated as CASSTGQGARSEAFF. The rearrangement links TRBV7-3 to TRBJ1-1; TRBD1 agrees at 12 bases. This CDR3 contains 15 residues. CDR1 is SGHTA and CDR2 is FQGTGA in the germline V gene. With V trimmed by 5 bases and J by 6 bases, 7 bases remained unmatched. Full variable domain (outside the CDR3, taken from reference TRBV7-3 and TRBJ1-1): GAGVSQTPSNKVTEKGKYVELRCDPISGHTALYWYRQSLGQGPEFLIYFQGTGAADDSGLPNDRFFAVRPEGSVSTLKIQRTERGDSAVYLCASSTGQGARSEAFFGQGTRLTVV.

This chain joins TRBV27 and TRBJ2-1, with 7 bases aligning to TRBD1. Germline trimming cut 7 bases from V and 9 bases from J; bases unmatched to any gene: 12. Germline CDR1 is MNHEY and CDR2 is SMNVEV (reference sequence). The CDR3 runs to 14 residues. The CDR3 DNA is TGTGCCAGCATACCAGGGGGATCCTATCGTGAGCAGTTCTTC. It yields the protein CASIPGGSYREQFF.

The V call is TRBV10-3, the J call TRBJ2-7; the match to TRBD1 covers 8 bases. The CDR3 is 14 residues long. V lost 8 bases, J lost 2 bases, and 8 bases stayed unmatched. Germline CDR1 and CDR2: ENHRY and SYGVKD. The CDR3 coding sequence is TGTGCCATCCGCCAGGGACAGGATACCTACGAGCAGTACTTC. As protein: CAIRQGQDTYEQYF.

CDR3 sequence: CASSVTGAQLSGANVLTF. Written as DNA, the CDR3 is TGTGCCAGCAGCGTAACAGGGGCTCAACTCTCTGGGGCCAACGTCCTGACTTTC. The chain employs TRBV9 and TRBJ2-6, with 7 bases lining up with TRBD1. The CDR3 extends over 18 amino acids. Germline V lookup: CDR1 SGDLS, CDR2 YYNGEE. The V and J ends lost 1 base and 0 bases, in that order; junction bases with no gene match: 7.

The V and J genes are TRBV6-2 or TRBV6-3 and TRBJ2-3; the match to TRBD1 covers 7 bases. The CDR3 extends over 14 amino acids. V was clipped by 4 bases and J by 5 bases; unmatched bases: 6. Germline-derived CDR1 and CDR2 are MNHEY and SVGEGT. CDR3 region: CASSLKGAGDTQYF. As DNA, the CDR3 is TGTGCCAGCAGTTTGAAGGGGGCGGGAGATACGCAGTATTTT.

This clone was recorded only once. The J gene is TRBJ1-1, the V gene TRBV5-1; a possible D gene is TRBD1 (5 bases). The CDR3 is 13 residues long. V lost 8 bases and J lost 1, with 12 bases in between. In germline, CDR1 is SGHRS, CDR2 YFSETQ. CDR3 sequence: CARPDGGNTEAFF. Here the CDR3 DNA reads TGCGCCAGACCGGACGGGGGGAACACTGAAGCTTTCTTT.

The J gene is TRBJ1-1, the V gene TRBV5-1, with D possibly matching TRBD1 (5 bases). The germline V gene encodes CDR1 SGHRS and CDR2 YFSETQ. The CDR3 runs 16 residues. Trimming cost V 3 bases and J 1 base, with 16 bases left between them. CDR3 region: CASSSGGIGANTEAFF. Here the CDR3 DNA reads TGCGCCAGCAGCTCTGGGGGGATAGGGGCGAACACTGAAGCTTTCTTT. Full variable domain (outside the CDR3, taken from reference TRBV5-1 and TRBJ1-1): KAGVTQTPRYLIKTRGQQVTLSCSPISGHRSVSWYQQTPGQGLQFLFEYFSETQRNKGNFPGRFSGRQFSNSRSEMNVSTLELGDSALYLCASSSGGIGANTEAFFGQGTRLTVV.

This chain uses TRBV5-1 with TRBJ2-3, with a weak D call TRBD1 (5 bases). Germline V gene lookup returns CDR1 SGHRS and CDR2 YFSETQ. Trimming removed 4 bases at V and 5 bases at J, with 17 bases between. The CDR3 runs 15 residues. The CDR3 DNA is TGCGCCAGCAGCCTTCAGGGTGGGCCCCTAGATACGCAGTATTTT. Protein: CASSLQGGPLDTQYF.

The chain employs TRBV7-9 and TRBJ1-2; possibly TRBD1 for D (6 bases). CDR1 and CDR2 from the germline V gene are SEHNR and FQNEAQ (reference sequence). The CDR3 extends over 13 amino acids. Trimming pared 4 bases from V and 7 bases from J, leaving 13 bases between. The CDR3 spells CASSSDNRVGYTF. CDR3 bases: TGTGCCAGCAGCTCAGATAACAGGGTTGGCTACACCTTC.